The T cell receptor beta chain described here comes from a study of radiotherapy plus CTLA-4 blockade in lung cancer listed by TCRdb under 2018. Background for the entire study: Objective responses occurred in around 20% of enrolled patients, and over 30% achieved disease control. What the research found in general, with its limitations: After treatment with radiotherapy and ipilimumab, TCR clones that originated in tumors expanded in peripheral blood. The strongest predictors of response, as reported, were early dynamic changes in blood T cell clones along with a rise in serum interferon-beta after radiation.

The study evaluated CTLA-4 blockade (ipilimumab) given together with focal radiation therapy in patients who had chemo-refractory metastatic non-small-cell lung cancer. About this clone: This receptor's antigen is unknown. No base quality values were provided; no much bigger clone lies one nucleotide off.

V is cut by 6 bases and J by 0 bases, and the space between the germline ends is 14 bases. CDR1 MGHRA and CDR2 YSYEKL are derived from the germline V gene. The CDR3 numbers 15 residues from cysteine through phenylalanine. The DNA shown is the 45-base CDR3, in frame from base 1. The method behind the library was the immunoSEQ multiplex PCR assay. This immuneACCESS table, as held by TCRdb, lists in-frame sequences with V and J called but not all clones. Of the missing ones, under half trace to an unresolved V gene in checked studies; the others have no known cause. This sample is represented by about 32,000 clones; around 85% of them were singletons. About 5.6% of the sample belongs to the ten largest clones.

The starting material was peripheral blood, obtained from a patient treated with radiotherapy plus ipilimumab. The receptor was isolated from a human donor with non-small cell lung cancer who had stable disease on radiotherapy plus ipilimumab. Recombination connected TRBV4-1 to TRBJ1-1; TRBD1 is a weak D gene call, 5 bases matching. The CDR3 protein: CASSQTAMVNTEAFF. The nucleotides read TGCGCCAGCAGTCAGACAGCAATGGTGAACACTGAAGCTTTCTTT.